The next 32 T cell receptor beta chains were all read from a single sample in a study of Graves' ophthalmopathy and Graves' hyperthyroidism (dated by TCRdb to the late 2010s). TCRdb names Illumina HiSeq 2000 as the instrument used. For repertoire sequencing, TCR beta CDR3 regions were amplified from RNA transcripts. HTBI primers and the Qiagen OneStep RT-PCR kit were used in a first-round RT-PCR, which was followed by a second-round multiplex PCR, size selection and purification. TCRdb passed the public sequencing reads through fastp at Q25 and MiXCR, retaining productive beta sequences. When rows share a CDR3 protein, they turn into one entry using the most common DNA and genes. Present in this sample are 620,000 or so distinct CDR3 sequences, approximately 22% of which were seen just once. The ten biggest clones cover roughly 6.9% of the sample. The sequenced sample was peripheral blood. The source is a woman between 18 and 29 years old with stable Graves' hyperthyroidism. Some clones in this sample may be carry-over from other donors' samples. Donor details come from another sample of the same person, matched by shared clones.

The chain couples TRBV5-1 to TRBJ2-5; possibly TRBD2 for D (5 bases). V was clipped by 5 bases and J by 1 base, with 9 bases between them. The CDR3 sequence is 13 residues long. CDR1 and CDR2 from the germline V gene are SGHRS and YFSETQ. CDR3 protein: CASRTNVQETQYF. DNA of the CDR3: TGCGCCAGCAGGACTAACGTCCAAGAGACCCAGTACTTC. The complete variable domain, with remaining parts taken from reference TRBV5-1 and TRBJ2-5, reads KAGVTQTPRYLIKTRGQQVTLSCSPISGHRSVSWYQQTPGQGLQFLFEYFSETQRNKGNFPGRFSGRQFSNSRSEMNVSTLELGDSALYLCASRTNVQETQYFGPGTRLLVL.

This clonotype was counted many times. This sequence joins TRBV19 and TRBJ2-2; no firm D call. V was clipped by 7 bases and J by 1 base, with 10 bases between them. Germline values: CDR1 LNHDA, CDR2 SQIVND (reference sequence). The CDR3 has 14 amino acids. CDR3 bases: TGTGCCAGTAACAATGGTGGGAACACCGGGGAGCTGTTTTTT. It codes for CASNNGGNTGELFF.

This clonotype appeared a few times. The J gene is TRBJ2-7, the V gene TRBV5-4, with 11 bases matching TRBD2. Trimming removed 3 bases from V and 4 bases from J; junction bases left unmatched: 6. The CDR3 loop spans 15 amino acids. In germline, CDR1 is SGHNT, CDR2 YYREEE (reference sequence). Here the CDR3 DNA reads TGTGCCAGCAGCTCACCGGGACTAGCGGATTACGAGCAGTACTTC. Amino acid sequence: CASSSPGLADYEQYF.

For this clonotype: Possible read error: a much larger clone is one base away. In this CDR3 the conserved last residue, phenylalanine or tryptophan, is missing, so a read error is likely. The V and J genes are TRBV12-3 or TRBV12-4 and TRBJ2-7; maybe TRBD2 (5 bases). V gave up 4 bases and J gave up 5 bases, with 15 bases separating them. The CDR3 is made up of 14 amino acids. The CDR3 sequence: CASSYSAFMDEQYL. DNA of the CDR3: TGTGCCAGCAGTTATAGCGCATTTATGGACGAGCAGTACTTG.

The rearrangement joins TRBV29-1 to TRBJ1-1; 9 nucleotides line up with TRBD1. CDR3 length: 13 amino acids. Trimming took 1 base from V and 4 from J; bases not matched to a gene: 1. Germline loops: CDR1 SQVTM, CDR2 ANQGSEA. The CDR3 protein is CSVEAGQGTEAFF. The CDR3, as DNA: TGCAGCGTTGAAGCGGGACAGGGCACTGAAGCTTTCTTT. Together with reference TRBV29-1 and TRBJ1-1, the CDR3 gives the full variable domain: SAVISQKPSRDICQRGTSLTIQCQVDSQVTMMFWYRQQPGQSLTLIATANQGSEATYESGFVIDKFPISRPNLTFSTLTVSNMSPEDSSIYLCSVEAGQGTEAFFGQGTRLTVV.

This clonotype was counted ten times or more. V is TRBV7-9 and J is TRBJ2-7; D is uncertain. Trimming left V 0 bases short and J 4 bases short, with 10 bases between. CDR3 length equals 14 residues. CDR1 and CDR2 (germline): SEHNR, FQNEAQ (reference sequence). The CDR3 spells CASSLALREYEQYF. The CDR3 DNA reads as TGTGCCAGCAGCTTAGCCCTGAGAGAATACGAGCAGTACTTC.

V usage is TRBV27 and J usage is TRBJ2-7; D remains unclear. V was shortened by 3 bases and J by 0 bases, with 12 bases between the two germline ends. The CDR3 sequence is 15 residues long. In germline, CDR1 is MNHEY, CDR2 SMNVEV (reference sequence). The CDR3 DNA is TGTGCCAGCAGTTTGGGCCTACCCACCTCCTACGAGCAGTACTTC. Its translation is CASSLGLPTSYEQYF.

This clonotype has a handful of counts. The CDR3 is CSARDLSPGTHISYEQYF. The DNA for the CDR3 is TGCAGTGCTAGAGATCTGAGCCCCGGGACTCACATCTCCTACGAGCAGTACTTC. The V and J genes are TRBV20-1 and TRBJ2-7; D is perhaps TRBD2 (6 bases). The CDR3 extends over 18 amino acids. CDR1 DFQATT and CDR2 SNEGSKA come from the germline V gene (reference sequence). V gave up 0 bases and J gave up 0 bases, with 21 bases separating them.

This clonotype occurred many times. The J gene is TRBJ1-1, the V gene TRBV5-1, with unresolved D. This CDR3 region has 13 residues. Per the germline V gene, CDR1 is SGHRS and CDR2 is YFSETQ. Trimming removed 5 bases at V and 0 bases at J, with 8 bases between. The chain's CDR3 is CASRFSLNTEAFF. DNA for the CDR3: TGCGCCAGCAGGTTCAGCCTGAACACTGAAGCTTTCTTT.

This clonotype has ten or more counts. In nucleotides, the CDR3 is TGTGCCAGCAGCAACCGGGGCACAGGGAACGAGCAGTACTTC. This gives the protein CASSNRGTGNEQYF. V usage is TRBV3-1 and J usage is TRBJ2-7; perhaps TRBD1 as D (6 bases). Germline CDR1 and CDR2: LGHDT and YNNKEL (reference sequence). Trimming stripped 5 bases from V and 5 bases from J, with 16 bases between. The CDR3 covers 14 residues.

CDR3 loop: CASSPPGAVYGYTF. Here the CDR3 DNA reads TGTGCCAGCTCACCACCGGGGGCTGTCTATGGCTACACCTTC. The gene calls are TRBV18 and TRBJ1-2, with D possibly TRBD1 on 6 matching bases. V was pared by 0 bases and J by 4 bases, with 9 bases between. Per the germline V gene, CDR1 is KGHSH and CDR2 is LQKENI. This CDR3 has 14 amino acids.

This clonotype has a count of ten or more. This rearrangement joins TRBV28 to TRBJ2-2, with a possible D match to TRBD2 (6 bases). CDR3 size: 17 residues. The V end lost 6 bases, the J end lost 4 bases, and 21 bases lay between the germline ends. The V gene's germline CDR1 is MDHEN and CDR2 SYDVKM. CDR3 coding DNA: TGTGCCAGCAGCACGGCATGGGGGAGGCAGGTCACCGGGGAGCTGTTTTTT. Translated, it gives CASSTAWGRQVTGELFF.

This clonotype was observed a handful of times. CDR3 amino acids: CASSLLLGPAYEQYF. CDR3 in DNA: TGTGCCAGCAGTTTACTTTTAGGCCCTGCCTACGAGCAGTACTTC. The rearrangement joins TRBV12-3 or TRBV12-4 to TRBJ2-7; D gene unclear. The V and J ends lost 2 bases and 2 bases respectively, with 13 bases between them. This CDR3 is built from 15 residues.

This clonotype occurred a few times. The rearrangement joins TRBV9 to TRBJ2-2; 11 nucleotides match TRBD2. Per germline, CDR1 SGDLS and CDR2 YYNGEE. Trimming removed 4 bases from V and 0 bases from J; junction bases left unmatched: 5. This CDR3 is built from 17 residues. In nucleotides, the CDR3 is TGTGCCAGCAGCCCCAGACTAGCGGGGCCGAACACCGGGGAGCTGTTTTTT. Translated, it gives CASSPRLAGPNTGELFF.

This clonotype has a single count. This rearrangement joins TRBV2 to TRBJ1-2; the D gene is possibly TRBD1 (5 bases). CDR3 length: 16 amino acids. V was trimmed by 4 bases and J by 5 bases, leaving 20 bases between them. Germline CDR1 SNHLY, CDR2 FYNNEI. This chain's CDR3 is CASSAAPARAPYGYTF. CDR3 in DNA: TGTGCCAGCAGTGCCGCCCCCGCCAGGGCCCCATATGGCTACACCTTC. Full variable domain (outside the CDR3, taken from reference TRBV2 and TRBJ1-2): EPEVTQTPSHQVTQMGQEVILRCVPISNHLYFYWYRQILGQKVEFLVSFYNNEISEKSEIFDDQFSVERPDGSNFTLKIRSTKLEDSAMYFCASSAAPARAPYGYTFGSGTRLTVV.

A few counts support this clonotype. V usage is TRBV6-1 and J usage is TRBJ1-1; the D gene is possibly TRBD1 (6 bases). Germline CDR1 reads MNHNS; CDR2 reads SASEGT. This CDR3 is built from 17 residues. V lost 4 bases and J 0 bases, leaving 18 bases between the germline ends. The DNA of the CDR3 is TGTGCCAGCAGTGCTATCCCAAGAGGGGGGATGAACACTGAAGCTTTCTTT. It specifies CASSAIPRGGMNTEAFF.

This clonotype was counted ten times or more. This chain uses TRBV7-2 with TRBJ1-2, with TRBD1 matching over 10 bases. V lost 5 bases to trimming and J lost 6 bases; unmatched junction nucleotides: 6. The CDR3 loop spans 14 amino acids. CDR1 SGHTA and CDR2 FQGNSA come from the germline V gene. The CDR3 DNA reads as TGTGCCAGCAGCCCTCCCGGGACAGGGGATGGCTACACCTTC. Protein product: CASSPPGTGDGYTF.

This clonotype has a handful of counts. The chain uses TRBV30 and TRBJ2-4; D may match TRBD1 or TRBD2 (5 bases each). The CDR3 runs 15 residues. Deletions cut 3 bases from V and 0 bases from J, with 12 bases between. Germline V gene sequence: CDR1 GTSNPN, CDR2 SVGIG (reference sequence). The DNA for the CDR3 is TGTGCCTGGAGGGGGACGCGACTAGCCAAAAACATTCAGTACTTC. Protein product: CAWRGTRLAKNIQYF.

The genes are TRBV28 and TRBJ2-5, with 11 bases matching TRBD2. The junction had 9 bases not matched to a gene; V was cut back by 6 bases and J by 6 bases. CDR1 MDHEN and CDR2 SYDVKM come from the germline V gene. The CDR3 has 15 residues. The CDR3 DNA sequence: TGTGCCAGCAGCCCGACTAGCGGGGACCTTCAGACCCAGTACTTC. Encoded protein: CASSPTSGDLQTQYF.

This clonotype showed up just a few times. The rearrangement joins TRBV29-1 to TRBJ1-2; D unresolved. Germline V lookup: CDR1 SQVTM, CDR2 ANQGSEA. The V end lost 0 bases, the J end lost 7 bases, and 9 bases lay between the germline ends. The CDR3 runs 12 residues. CDR3 DNA sequence: TGCAGCGTTGAAGATCGGGCGGCTGGCTACACCTTC. Protein sequence: CSVEDRAAGYTF.

This clonotype was counted at least ten times. CDR3 sequence: CATSDPGQGNAGELFF. CDR3 bases: TGTGCCACCAGTGATCCGGGACAGGGAAACGCCGGGGAGCTGTTTTTT. The rearrangement uses TRBV24-1 and TRBJ2-2; 9 positions agree with TRBD1. The CDR3 totals 16 residues. CDR1 is KGHDR, CDR2 SFDVKD, per germline. The J segment lost 6 bases and the V segment lost 3 bases, leaving 7 bases of the junction unmatched.

This clonotype has at least ten counts. The V gene is TRBV6-2 or TRBV6-3, the J gene TRBJ2-5; TRBD1 is a possible D gene (6 bases). The CDR3 is made up of 19 amino acids. The germline CDR1 and CDR2 sequences are MNHEY and SVGEGT. V lost 6 bases, J lost 2 bases, and 28 bases lay in between. The CDR3 coding sequence is TGTGCCAGCAGATCGGGTGGGGGCCGTTATCGAGCTAAGCAAGAGACCCAGTACTTC. Its protein product is CASRSGGGRYRAKQETQYF.

This clonotype has more than one count but fewer than ten. The gene calls are TRBV6-1 and TRBJ1-1; D ambiguous. CDR1 and CDR2 from the germline V gene are MNHNS and SASEGT. Trimming cost V 6 bases and J 5 bases, with 16 bases left between them. This CDR3 is built from 14 residues. The CDR3 region is CASSTATPGTEAFF. The DNA of the CDR3 is TGTGCCAGCAGCACCGCGACCCCGGGTACTGAAGCTTTCTTT.

Regarding this clonotype: A much larger clone differs by one base, so this may be a read error. The chain links TRBV11-1 to TRBJ2-2; D uncertain. The CDR3 runs to 15 residues. The germline gives CDR1 SGHAT, CDR2 FQDESV (reference sequence). The CDR3 spells CASILGRGNTGELFF. The CDR3 bases are TGTGCCAGCATCTTAGGTCGAGGGAACACCGGGGAGCTGTTTTTT. Full variable domain (rest looked up from reference TRBV11-1 and TRBJ2-2): EAEVAQSPRYKITEKSQAVAFWCDPISGHATLYWYRQILGQGPELLVQFQDESVVDDSQLPKDRFSAERLKGVDSTLKIQPAELGDSAMYLCASILGRGNTGELFFGEGSRLTVL.

This clonotype was found many times. The chain links TRBV7-9 to TRBJ2-7; 11 nucleotides align to TRBD1. The CDR3 totals 14 residues. Germline V lookup: CDR1 SEHNR, CDR2 FQNEAQ (reference sequence). V dropped 5 bases and J dropped 5; count of bases not matched to a gene: 5. The CDR3 sequence is CASSEDRGQDEQYF. CDR3 DNA: TGTGCCAGCAGCGAGGACAGGGGGCAGGACGAGCAGTACTTC.

V gene TRBV7-3 combines with J gene TRBJ2-3; 8 bases fit TRBD1. Losses at the gene ends were 3 bases for V and 2 bases for J; bases not matched to a gene: 4. Germline V CDR1 and CDR2: SGHTA, FQGTGA. This CDR3 has 15 amino acids. This CDR3 reads CASSLTGVATDTQYF. CDR3 coding DNA: TGTGCCAGCAGCTTGACAGGGGTTGCCACAGATACGCAGTATTTT.

This clonotype was detected many times. The V gene is TRBV27, the J gene TRBJ1-5; TRBD1 is a possible D gene (6 bases). The CDR3 loop spans 12 amino acids. Trimming removed 8 bases at V and 6 bases at J, with 11 bases between. The germline CDR1 and CDR2 sequences are MNHEY and SMNVEV (reference sequence). In DNA form, the CDR3 reads TGTGCCAGCGCCACAGGGAGTCAGCCCCAGCATTTT. As protein: CASATGSQPQHF.

V is TRBV5-6 and J is TRBJ1-2; D is undetermined. Trimming shortened V by 3 bases and J by 4 bases, and 13 bases separated the two germline ends. The CDR3 extends over 14 amino acids. Germline loops: CDR1 SGHDT, CDR2 YYEEEE. CDR3 coding DNA: TGTGCCAGCAGCTCCCCCCGCAGAGCCTATGGCTACACCTTC. Translating it yields CASSSPRRAYGYTF.

This clonotype was counted ten times or more. One junction end does not reproduce the germline sequence, and a read error may be involved. This rearrangement joins TRBV28 to TRBJ2-7; D ambiguous. CDR3 length equals 12 residues. Germline V lookup: CDR1 MDHEN, CDR2 SYDVKM. The CDR3 is CVSRNHLEEQYF. CDR3 coding DNA: TGTGTCAGCAGGAACCACCTGGAAGAGCAGTACTTC. Supplemented by reference TRBV28 and TRBJ2-7, the full variable domain reads DVKVTQSSRYLVKRTGEKVFLECVQDMDHENMFWYRQDPGLGLRLIYFSYDVKMKEKGDIPEGYSVSREKKERFSLILESASTNQTSMYLCVSRNHLEEQYFGPGTRLTVT.

This clonotype appeared many times. The rearrangement uses TRBV9 and TRBJ2-7; no definite D call. This CDR3 comprises 14 residues. With 1 base removed from V and 2 bases from J, the gap between germline ends came to 10 bases. Germline assignment: CDR1 SGDLS and CDR2 YYNGEE. The CDR3 reads CASSVQVGAYEQYF. CDR3 DNA sequence: TGTGCCAGCAGCGTACAAGTTGGGGCCTACGAGCAGTACTTC. The complete variable domain, with remaining parts taken from reference TRBV9 and TRBJ2-7, reads DSGVTQTPKHLITATGQRVTLRCSPRSGDLSVYWYQQSLDQGLQFLIQYYNGEERAKGNILERFSAQQFPDLHSELNLSSLELGDSALYFCASSVQVGAYEQYFGPGTRLTVT.

This clonotype has at least ten counts. The genes are TRBV11-2 and TRBJ2-7; D gene uncertain. Looked up from germline, CDR1 is SGHAT and CDR2 is FQNNGV. CDR3 length equals 15 residues. Trimming pared 5 bases from V and 2 bases from J, leaving 16 bases between. The CDR3 here is CASSKPGRSTYEQYF. CDR3 bases: TGTGCCAGCAGCAAACCCGGACGGAGCACCTACGAGCAGTACTTC.

A few counts support this clonotype. V gene TRBV12-3 or TRBV12-4 combines with J gene TRBJ1-5; TRBD1 might be the D (5 bases). V dropped 3 bases and J dropped 2 bases, with 14 bases sitting between them. The CDR3 has 16 residues. The DNA for the CDR3 is TGTGCCAGCAGTTTTATGATTGGAGGGGGCAATCAGCCCCAGCATTTT. This encodes CASSFMIGGGNQPQHF.